These 22 T cell receptor beta chains were sequenced from one sample in a study of T cell repertoires in cytomegalovirus infection. MiXCR, run by TCRdb on the reads, gives a single entry per CDR3 protein. Of 350,000 to 500,000 distinct CDR3 sequences listed, around 32% are singletons. The material sequenced was PBMCs. The receptors were gathered from a human donor in good health (CMV status not recorded). Some clones in this sample may be carry-over from other donors' samples.

This clonotype showed up many times. V and J are TRBV7-8 and TRBJ2-7; 7 nucleotides agree with TRBD2. Per germline, CDR1 SGHVS and CDR2 FQNEAQ. This CDR3 has 16 amino acids. J lost 0 bases, V lost 4 bases, and 9 bases had no gene match. In nucleotides, the CDR3 is TGTGCCAGCAGCTCAGGGAGGGCAGCCCTCTCCTACGAGCAGTACTTC. Its translation is CASSSGRAALSYEQYF. Based on the CDR3 plus reference TRBV7-8 and TRBJ2-7, the full variable domain is GAGVSQSPRYKVAKRGQDVALRCDPISGHVSLFWYQQALGQGPEFLTYFQNEAQLDKSGLPSDRFFAERPEGSVSTLKIQRTQQEDSAVYLCASSSGRAALSYEQYFGPGTRLTVT.

This clonotype was seen a few times. CDR3 loop: CATSDLDPQGSSYNEQFF. DNA for the CDR3: TGTGCCACCAGTGATTTGGACCCACAGGGGAGTTCCTACAATGAGCAGTTCTTC. This sequence joins TRBV24-1 and TRBJ2-1; 7 nucleotides align to TRBD1. V was clipped by 0 bases and J by 1 base; unmatched bases: 8. In germline, CDR1 is KGHDR, CDR2 SFDVKD. This CDR3 has 18 residues.

The genes are TRBV15 and TRBJ1-5; D gene unclear. Germline loops: CDR1 LNHNV, CDR2 YYDKDF (reference sequence). This CDR3 has 14 residues. V was clipped by 0 bases and J by 9 bases, with 12 bases between them. In DNA form, the CDR3 reads TGTGCCACCAGCAGAGAACCCTCGGGTGGGCCCCAGCATTTT. Translated: CATSREPSGGPQHF.

The chain combines TRBV6-2 or TRBV6-3 with TRBJ2-1, with 12 bases matching TRBD2. V trimming: 5 bases; J trimming: 6 bases; junction bases outside the gene matches: 5. CDR1 and CDR2 (germline): MNHEY, SVGEGT. The length of the CDR3 is 15 residues. This CDR3 reads CASSKLAGGRNEQFF. CDR3 in DNA: TGTGCCAGCAGTAAGCTAGCGGGGGGGCGCAATGAGCAGTTCTTC.

This clonotype was seen once. A read error may be the cause here, since a much bigger clone is one base away. V and J are TRBV7-4 and TRBJ2-5; 8 nucleotides match TRBD2. This CDR3 contains 17 residues. The junction had 13 bases not matched to a gene; V was cut back by 5 bases and J by 2 bases. Per germline, CDR1 SGHVT and CDR2 SQSDAQ. CDR3 sequence reads: CASSLPTSVGIQETQYF. For the CDR3, the DNA is TGTGCCAGCAGCCTTCCGACTAGCGTGGGGATACAAGAGACCCAGTACTTC.

This chain connects TRBV19 to TRBJ2-2; D is undetermined. Germline V gene sequence: CDR1 LNHDA, CDR2 SQIVND (reference sequence). CDR3 length equals 15 residues. V dropped 7 bases and J dropped 0 bases, with 12 bases sitting between them. The CDR3 spells CASTPGRANTGELFF. The CDR3 nucleotides read TGTGCCAGTACCCCCGGACGAGCGAACACCGGGGAGCTGTTTTTT. Full variable domain (missing parts from reference TRBV19 and TRBJ2-2): DGGITQSPKYLFRKEGQNVTLSCEQNLNHDAMYWYRQDPGQGLRLIYYSQIVNDFQKGDIAEGYSVSREKKESFPLTVTSAQKNPTAFYLCASTPGRANTGELFFGEGSRLTVL.

This clonotype was picked up many times. The chain is built from TRBV27 and TRBJ2-2; no firm D call. CDR3 size: 17 residues. Germline V lookup: CDR1 MNHEY, CDR2 SMNVEV (reference sequence). V was cut by 4 bases and J by 0 bases, with 15 bases left in between. CDR3 nucleotides: TGTGCCAGCAGTTCCTCTCCGGATTGGACGAACACCGGGGAGCTGTTTTTT. Amino acids: CASSSSPDWTNTGELFF.

This clonotype was counted ten times or more. V and J are TRBV7-6 and TRBJ1-1; D unresolved. The germline CDR1 and CDR2 sequences are SGHVS and FNYEAQ. This CDR3 spans 15 amino acids. Trimming shortened V by 2 bases and J by 2 bases, and 12 bases separated the two germline ends. The CDR3: CASSLINSGNTEAFF. The CDR3, as DNA: TGTGCCAGCAGCTTAATCAACAGCGGTAACACTGAAGCTTTCTTT.

This chain connects TRBV12-3 or TRBV12-4 to TRBJ1-2, with D maybe TRBD1 (5 bases). This CDR3 has 16 amino acids. V lost 6 bases to trimming and J lost 4 bases, with 21 bases between them. The CDR3 sequence: CASSGRTRGISYGYTF. CDR3 nucleotide sequence: TGTGCCAGCAGCGGACGGACGCGGGGGATTTCCTATGGCTACACCTTC.

Note on this clonotype: A clone one base away is much larger, so this may be a read error. V gene TRBV6-5 combines with J gene TRBJ1-4; weak D call: TRBD1 (6 bases). Germline CDR1 is MNHEY and CDR2 is SVGAGI. The CDR3 is 13 amino acids. V gave up 6 bases and J gave up 6 bases, with 11 bases separating them. CDR3 region: CASSQGRDEKLFF. The CDR3 DNA is TGTGCCAGCAGCCAGGGGAGGGATGAAAAACTGTTTTTT.

J is TRBJ2-1 and V is TRBV12-3 or TRBV12-4; D is unresolved. V was shortened by 3 bases and J by 6 bases, with 9 bases between the two germline ends. This CDR3 is built from 13 residues. Here the CDR3 DNA reads TGTGCCAGCAGTTTTAAGGGAAGCAATGAGCAGTTCTTC. Translated: CASSFKGSNEQFF.

In DNA form, the CDR3 reads TGTGCCAGCAGCTATAGACTAGCGGGGGGGGAGTTCGAGCAGTTCTTC. Residues: CASSYRLAGGEFEQFF. This chain links TRBV7-2 with TRBJ2-1, with 14 nucleotides matching TRBD2. Trimming at V came to 4 bases and at J to 10 bases, leaving 9 bases not matched to a gene. The germline V gene has CDR1 SGHTA and CDR2 FQGNSA. This CDR3 has 16 amino acids.

This clonotype was picked up a small number of times. This chain connects TRBV30 to TRBJ2-2; TRBD2 aligns across 9 bases. Trimming removed 0 bases from V and 1 base from J; junction bases left unmatched: 0. Germline CDR1 reads GTSNPN; CDR2 reads SVGIG (reference sequence). CDR3 length: 15 residues. This CDR3 is CAWSVLAGNTGELFF. The CDR3 bases are TGTGCCTGGAGTGTACTAGCGGGGAACACCGGGGAGCTGTTTTTT. Based on the CDR3 plus reference TRBV30 and TRBJ2-2, the full variable domain is SQTIHQWPATLVQPVGSPLSLECTVEGTSNPNLYWYRQAAGRGLQLLFYSVGIGQISSEVPQNLSASRPQDRQFILSSKKLLLSDSGFYLCAWSVLAGNTGELFFGEGSRLTVL.

This clonotype was observed a handful of times. This chain joins TRBV7-9 and TRBJ1-2; the D is unclear. The V gene lost 2 bases and the J gene lost 4 bases, with 5 bases spanning the gap. Germline V gene lookup returns CDR1 SEHNR and CDR2 FQNEAQ (reference sequence). CDR3 size: 12 residues. CDR3 protein: CASSLSSYGYTF. The CDR3 DNA sequence: TGTGCCAGCAGCTTATCCAGCTATGGCTACACCTTC.

As concerns this clonotype: A read error may produce the germline difference seen at one junction end. The rearrangement joins TRBV4-1 to TRBJ1-2, with 9 bases lining up with TRBD1. Germline-derived CDR1 and CDR2 are MGHRA and YSYEKL. CDR3 size: 15 residues. CDR3 DNA sequence: TGCGCCAGCAGCCAAGAGGGGACAGGGAACTATGGCTACAACTTC. This gives the protein CASSQEGTGNYGYNF.

Comment on this clonotype: A much larger clone sits a single nucleotide away, making a read error possible. This chain's CDR3 is CACRPDRGAYTEAFF. Here the CDR3 DNA reads TGTGCCTGCAGGCCGGACAGGGGGGCGTACACTGAAGCTTTCTTT. This sequence joins TRBV7-2 and TRBJ1-1, with TRBD1 matching over 10 bases. Looked up from germline, CDR1 is SGHTA and CDR2 is FQGNSA. CDR3 length: 15 amino acids.

The chain is built from TRBV11-2 and TRBJ1-6, with TRBD1 as a possible D gene (5 bases). V lost 0 bases and J 8 bases, leaving 17 bases between the germline ends. The CDR3 runs 17 residues. Per the germline V gene, CDR1 is SGHAT and CDR2 is FQNNGV. The CDR3 region has the DNA TGTGCCAGCAGCTTAGATCTGGGACCGCGGGTGTATTCACCCCTCCACTTT. As protein: CASSLDLGPRVYSPLHF.

The chain combines TRBV6-2 or TRBV6-3 with TRBJ1-2, with TRBD1 as a possible D gene (6 bases). Germline assignment: CDR1 MNHEY and CDR2 SVGEGT. The V end lost 7 bases, the J end lost 0 bases, and 21 bases lay between the germline ends. This CDR3 region has 17 residues. Here the CDR3 reads CASNPDRKLTSNYGYTF. DNA for the CDR3: TGTGCCAGCAACCCGGACAGAAAATTAACCTCTAACTATGGCTACACCTTC.

There are a few counts of this clonotype. This rearrangement joins TRBV5-5 to TRBJ2-7; D is uncertain. Trimming removed 0 bases from V and 4 bases from J, with 5 bases in between. Germline V gene data show CDR1 as SGHKS and CDR2 as YYEKEE (reference sequence). This CDR3 has 12 amino acids. DNA for the CDR3: TGTGCCAGCAGCTTGGAGTTATACGAGCAGTACTTC. Translating it yields CASSLELYEQYF.

The chain employs TRBV6-6 and TRBJ2-7; D gene ambiguous. V gave up 5 bases and J gave up 6 bases, with 17 bases separating them. Germline CDR1 reads MNHNY; CDR2 reads SVGAGI (reference sequence). This CDR3 is built from 14 residues. This chain's CDR3 is CASSTPLRQSEQYF. The CDR3 coding sequence is TGTGCCAGCAGTACACCCCTCCGACAATCCGAGCAGTACTTC.

As for this clonotype: One base away lies a much larger clone, so this may be a sequencing read error. CDR3 nucleotide sequence: TGTGCCAGCAGCCTAGGCTCCGGGACAGGGTTTGACACTGAAGATTTCTTT. Amino acid sequence: CASSLGSGTGFDTEDFF. V is TRBV7-9 and J is TRBJ1-1; 9 bases agree with TRBD1. Germline CDR1 and CDR2: SEHNR and FQNEAQ (reference sequence). The length of the CDR3 is 17 residues.

This sequence joins TRBV12-3 or TRBV12-4 and TRBJ2-1, with D maybe TRBD1 (6 bases). Between the trimmed V and J ends, which lost 6 bases and 12 bases, there was a span of 18 bases. There are 13 residues in the CDR3. The CDR3 DNA sequence: TGTGCCAGCAGAGCCGGACAGCCCTCTCCGCAGTTCTTC. Protein sequence: CASRAGQPSPQFF.